A selection of T cell receptor beta chains follows, all from one sample in a study of vaccination and CD4 T cells after COVID-19. The antigens of these receptors remain unknown. Each CDR3 protein is one row after TCRdb ran MiXCR on the PCR reads. The top ten clones hold about a third of a sample with roughly 6,500 distinct CDR3 sequences, over 20% of them seen once. Sequenced material: CD4+ T cells from blood, cultured in vitro. The source is a human donor in good health. Each CDR3 is given with its conserved first and last residue. Fields, in order: V gene, J gene, D gene, clone size, CDR3 protein, CDR3 DNA. The D gene is left open where the match is weak. A clone size is listed for some rows: how often the clone was seen (once, few, many), or a class if it is expanded.

V gene: TRBV6-1
J gene: TRBJ1-6
D gene: TRBD1
clone size: few
CDR3 protein: CASGTVNNSPLHF
CDR3 DNA: TGTGCCAGCGGGACAGTCAATAATTCACCCCTCCACTTT

V gene: TRBV5-1
J gene: TRBJ2-6
D gene: -
clone size: -
CDR3 protein: CASSDRGFGANVLTF
CDR3 DNA: TGCGCCAGCAGCGACCGCGGGTTTGGGGCCAACGTCCTGACTTTC

V gene: TRBV5-1
J gene: TRBJ2-7
D gene: -
clone size: -
CDR3 protein: CASSLGRQDYEQYF
CDR3 DNA: TGCGCCAGCAGCCTCGGCCGACAGGACTACGAGCAGTACTTC

V gene: TRBV6-1
J gene: TRBJ1-1
D gene: -
clone size: few
CDR3 protein: CASSNNRDTEAFF
CDR3 DNA: TGTGCCAGCAGTAATAACAGAGACACTGAAGCTTTCTTT

V gene: TRBV5-1
J gene: TRBJ2-3
D gene: TRBD2
clone size: -
CDR3 protein: CASSLTGTSGYTDTQYF
CDR3 DNA: TGCGCCAGCAGCTTGACCGGGACTAGCGGGTACACAGATACGCAGTATTTT

V gene: TRBV7-8
J gene: TRBJ2-2
D gene: -
clone size: few
CDR3 protein: CASSSFFGELFF
CDR3 DNA: TGTGCCAGCAGCTCCTTTTTCGGGGAGCTGTTTTTT

V gene: TRBV7-9
J gene: TRBJ2-7
D gene: -
clone size: -
CDR3 protein: CASSLASHEQYF
CDR3 DNA: TGTGCCAGCAGCTTAGCATCCCACGAGCAGTACTTC

V gene: TRBV7-9
J gene: TRBJ2-7
D gene: TRBD1
clone size: few
CDR3 protein: CASSIGQAGYEQYF
CDR3 DNA: TGTGCCAGCAGCATTGGACAGGCTGGGTACGAGCAGTACTTC

V gene: TRBV18
J gene: TRBJ1-6
D gene: TRBD1
clone size: -
CDR3 protein: CASSLRTGDNSPLHF
CDR3 DNA: TGTGCCAGCTCACTCCGGACAGGCGACAATTCACCCCTCCACTTT

V gene: TRBV6-1
J gene: TRBJ2-3
D gene: -
clone size: few
CDR3 protein: CASSEADTQYF
CDR3 DNA: TGTGCCAGCAGTGAAGCAGATACGCAGTATTTT

V gene: TRBV7-3
J gene: TRBJ2-1
D gene: TRBD1
clone size: -
CDR3 protein: CASSPDRGSYNEQFF
CDR3 DNA: TGTGCCAGCAGCCCGGACAGGGGGTCCTACAATGAGCAGTTCTTC

V gene: TRBV20-1
J gene: TRBJ1-1
D gene: -
clone size: few
CDR3 protein: CSAKDSFNAFF
CDR3 DNA: TGCAGTGCTAAGGACAGTTTCAATGCTTTCTTT

V gene: TRBV4-2
J gene: TRBJ2-7
D gene: -
clone size: -
CDR3 protein: CASSQLGPGSSEQYF
CDR3 DNA: TGTGCCAGCAGCCAGCTGGGACCGGGGTCGAGTGAGCAGTACTTC

V gene: TRBV18
J gene: TRBJ1-2
D gene: -
clone size: few
CDR3 protein: CASSLDPYGYTF
CDR3 DNA: TGTGCCAGCTCACTCGACCCCTATGGCTACACCTTC

V gene: TRBV6-1
J gene: TRBJ1-2
D gene: TRBD1
clone size: medium-sized
CDR3 protein: CASSELPRGSYGYTF
CDR3 DNA: TGTGCCAGCAGTGAACTACCCAGGGGGTCCTATGGCTACACCTTC

V gene: TRBV12-3/TRBV12-4
J gene: TRBJ1-2
D gene: -
clone size: -
CDR3 protein: CASSFGTKNYGYTF
CDR3 DNA: TGTGCCAGCAGTTTTGGGACAAAAAACTATGGCTACACCTTC

V gene: TRBV20-1
J gene: TRBJ1-4
D gene: -
clone size: -
CDR3 protein: CSARDVKAGEEKLFF
CDR3 DNA: TGCAGTGCTAGAGATGTGAAGGCAGGGGAGGAAAAACTGTTTTTT

V gene: TRBV19
J gene: TRBJ1-5
D gene: -
clone size: -
CDR3 protein: CASRGGEFQPQHF
CDR3 DNA: TGTGCCAGTAGAGGGGGGGAATTTCAGCCCCAGCATTTT

V gene: TRBV6-1
J gene: TRBJ2-4
D gene: -
clone size: few
CDR3 protein: CASSENEGWVAKNIQYF
CDR3 DNA: TGTGCCAGCAGTGAAAACGAGGGCTGGGTAGCCAAAAACATTCAGTACTTC

V gene: TRBV10-3
J gene: TRBJ2-1
D gene: -
clone size: -
CDR3 protein: CAISELESPYNEQFF
CDR3 DNA: TGTGCCATCAGTGAACTAGAGAGTCCCTACAATGAGCAGTTCTTC

V gene: TRBV11-1
J gene: TRBJ1-2
D gene: -
clone size: -
CDR3 protein: CASSLGSEFYGYTF
CDR3 DNA: TGTGCCAGCAGCTTAGGATCGGAATTCTATGGCTACACCTTC

V gene: TRBV20-1
J gene: TRBJ1-5
D gene: -
clone size: medium-sized
CDR3 protein: CSAREVWATYQPQHF
CDR3 DNA: TGCAGTGCTAGAGAGGTGTGGGCTACCTATCAGCCCCAGCATTTT

V gene: TRBV6-1
J gene: TRBJ1-5
D gene: TRBD1
clone size: few
CDR3 protein: CAIAGGIVQPQHF
CDR3 DNA: TGTGCCATCGCAGGGGGGATTGTTCAGCCCCAGCATTTT

V gene: TRBV6-4
J gene: TRBJ2-3
D gene: TRBD2
clone size: -
CDR3 protein: CASSEAGGTDTQYF
CDR3 DNA: TGTGCCAGCAGTGAAGCGGGGGGCACAGATACGCAGTATTTT

V gene: TRBV5-6
J gene: TRBJ1-1
D gene: -
clone size: -
CDR3 protein: CASSLASRGALNTEAFF
CDR3 DNA: TGTGCCAGCAGCTTGGCCTCTAGGGGGGCCCTGAACACTGAAGCTTTCTTT

V gene: TRBV6-1
J gene: TRBJ2-7
D gene: TRBD2
clone size: few
CDR3 protein: CASRALAGSNEQYF
CDR3 DNA: TGTGCCAGCAGGGCCCTAGCGGGGAGTAACGAGCAGTACTTC

V gene: TRBV20-1
J gene: TRBJ2-7
D gene: -
clone size: few
CDR3 protein: CSALMSPYEQYF
CDR3 DNA: TGCAGTGCTCTCATGTCCCCCTACGAGCAGTACTTC

V gene: TRBV6-1
J gene: TRBJ1-5
D gene: TRBD1
clone size: few
CDR3 protein: CASQDRSNQPQHF
CDR3 DNA: TGTGCCTCCCAGGACAGGAGCAATCAGCCCCAGCATTTT

V gene: TRBV20-1
J gene: TRBJ1-2
D gene: -
clone size: medium-sized
CDR3 protein: CSAIAGYTF
CDR3 DNA: TGCAGTGCTATAGCTGGCTACACCTTC

V gene: TRBV5-4
J gene: TRBJ1-2
D gene: -
clone size: -
CDR3 protein: CASSLGGTNYGYTF
CDR3 DNA: TGTGCCAGCAGCTTGGGTGGGACTAACTATGGCTACACCTTC

V gene: TRBV20-1
J gene: TRBJ1-2
D gene: TRBD1
clone size: -
CDR3 protein: CSASQGAVYGYTF
CDR3 DNA: TGCAGTGCTAGCCAGGGGGCCGTTTATGGCTACACCTTC

V gene: TRBV19
J gene: TRBJ2-7
D gene: -
clone size: -
CDR3 protein: CAGNSDEQYF
CDR3 DNA: TGTGCCGGAAACTCCGACGAGCAGTACTTC

V gene: TRBV2
J gene: TRBJ1-1
D gene: -
clone size: -
CDR3 protein: CASVRDGNTEAFF
CDR3 DNA: TGTGCCAGCGTGAGGGACGGGAACACTGAAGCTTTCTTT

V gene: TRBV11-3
J gene: TRBJ2-1
D gene: -
clone size: -
CDR3 protein: CARGPFKWFF
CDR3 DNA: TGTGCCAGAGGGCCCTTTAAGTGGTTCTTC

V gene: TRBV4-1
J gene: TRBJ1-5
D gene: TRBD1
clone size: -
CDR3 protein: CASSPTGVSNQPQHF
CDR3 DNA: TGCGCCAGCAGCCCAACAGGGGTGAGCAATCAGCCCCAGCATTTT

V gene: TRBV19
J gene: TRBJ2-5
D gene: TRBD2
clone size: -
CDR3 protein: CASRVAGTETQYF
CDR3 DNA: TGTGCCAGTAGGGTAGCGGGGACAGAGACCCAGTACTTC

V gene: TRBV6-5
J gene: TRBJ1-4
D gene: -
clone size: -
CDR3 protein: CASSYGTGTAIEKLFF
CDR3 DNA: TGTGCCAGCAGTTACGGAACCGGGACGGCTATCGAAAAACTGTTTTTT

V gene: TRBV6-1
J gene: TRBJ2-5
D gene: TRBD2
clone size: -
CDR3 protein: CASSTSLAGGQETQYF
CDR3 DNA: TGTGCCAGCAGTACTTCACTAGCGGGGGGCCAAGAGACCCAGTACTTC

V gene: TRBV7-3
J gene: TRBJ2-5
D gene: -
clone size: -
CDR3 protein: CASSQGWRGTQYF
CDR3 DNA: TGTGCCAGCAGCCAAGGGTGGAGAGGGACCCAGTACTTC

V gene: TRBV27
J gene: TRBJ1-5
D gene: -
clone size: medium-sized
CDR3 protein: CASRAGEGGQPQHF
CDR3 DNA: TGTGCCAGCAGGGCAGGGGAGGGAGGCCAGCCCCAGCATTTT